This TCR beta chain was sequenced during a study of blood T cell repertoires in COVID-19. Study-wide context: Material from acute and convalescent COVID-19 was sourced from the United States, Italy and Spain. In each case, the material was cDNA or gDNA derived from T cells, B-cell-depleted T cells, or PBMCs.

As originally analysed: Amplified reference gene primers provided the basis for estimating nucleated cell counts. The table came from immunoSEQ multiplex PCR; TCRdb's copy has only in-frame clones and leaves some out. That table gives V, J and clone size, and the DNA gave D and trimming. The sample records 50,000 or so clones, 82% being singletons. CDR3 length equals 14 residues. The V segment lost 3 bases and the J segment 7 bases; nucleotides outside the gene matches: 5. CDR1 SGDLS and CDR2 YYNGEE come from the germline V gene. Sequencing was done on a sample of peripheral blood. This sequence was found in a middle-aged man with acute or convalescent COVID-19. This chain connects TRBV9 to TRBJ2-7; the match to TRBD2 covers 12 bases. The CDR3 DNA sequence: TGTGCCAGCAGCGCTAGCGGGGGGGCAGAAGAGCAGTACTTC. This gives the protein CASSASGGAEEQYF.